Below are 14 T cell receptor beta chains sequenced from a single sample in a study of blood T cell repertoires in COVID-19. Repertoires were generated with immunoSEQ multiplex PCR, while TCRdb's copy carries only in-frame clones and drops some. The sample lists 150,000 to 200,000 clones, about nine tenths occurring once. The sample taken for sequencing was peripheral blood. The receptors were sampled from a woman aged 60-70 years with COVID-19, enrolled during active disease.

The rearrangement uses TRBV19 and TRBJ1-5, with D uncertain. The CDR3 is 13 amino acids. V lost 4 bases and J lost 5, with 9 bases in between. The germline V gene encodes CDR1 LNHDA and CDR2 SQIVND (reference sequence). The DNA of the CDR3 is TGTGCCAGTAGTACAGCGAAGGATCAGCCCCAGCATTTT. This gives the protein CASSTAKDQPQHF.

The rearrangement uses TRBV4-1 and TRBJ2-2; maybe TRBD1 (6 bases). Germline V lookup: CDR1 MGHRA, CDR2 YSYEKL. The CDR3 extends over 15 amino acids. Deletions cut 4 bases from V and 1 base from J, with 10 bases between. The CDR3 sequence: CASSPMDRNTGELFF. The CDR3, as DNA: TGCGCCAGCAGCCCTATGGACAGGAACACCGGGGAGCTGTTTTTT.

This clone rates as medium-sized. The chain recombines TRBV28 with TRBJ2-2, with a weak D call TRBD1 (6 bases). The CDR3 is 15 residues long. V shed 7 bases and J shed 3 bases, with 15 bases lying between them. In germline, CDR1 is MDHEN, CDR2 SYDVKM. CDR3: CASTEFAGDTGELFF. CDR3 DNA: TGTGCCAGCACCGAATTCGCAGGGGACACCGGGGAGCTGTTTTTT.

Regarding this clone: The junction shows a germline mismatch at one end, possibly a read error. Other nucleotide sequences from this sample produce the same CDR3. The chain couples TRBV6-2 or TRBV6-3 to TRBJ2-7; 8 bases fit TRBD2. The CDR3 length is 15 residues. Germline V gene lookup returns CDR1 MNHEY and CDR2 SVGEGT. The CDR3 DNA reads TGTGCCAGCAGCTACTCCGGGAGGGACTCCTACGAGCAGTACTTC. Protein: CASSYSGRDSYEQYF.

The rearrangement joins TRBV4-2 to TRBJ2-2, with TRBD1 matching 11 bases. CDR1 and CDR2 from the germline V gene are LGHNA and YNFKEQ. This CDR3 comprises 16 residues. V gave up 5 bases and J gave up 3 bases; unmatched junction bases: 5. The chain's CDR3 is CASSTRTGGYTGELFF. Here the CDR3 DNA reads TGTGCCAGCAGCACCCGGACAGGGGGCTACACCGGGGAGCTGTTTTTT.

J is TRBJ2-1 and V is TRBV4-3; TRBD2 agrees at 12 bases. V gave up 1 base and J gave up 9 bases; unmatched junction bases: 4. CDR3 size: 15 residues. The germline V gene encodes CDR1 LGHNA and CDR2 YSLEER. The CDR3 sequence is CASSQGLAGVGEQFF. Written as DNA, the CDR3 is TGCGCCAGCAGCCAAGGACTAGCGGGAGTAGGTGAGCAGTTCTTC.

V usage is TRBV7-9 and J usage is TRBJ1-3; no clear D. Germline V gene lookup returns CDR1 SEHNR and CDR2 FQNEAQ (reference sequence). The CDR3 extends over 11 amino acids. The ends were cut back, 5 bases at V and 4 bases at J, with 3 bases in the middle. The CDR3 loop is CASSLGNTIYF. The CDR3 DNA reads as TGTGCCAGCAGCCTAGGAAACACCATATATTTT.

The chain employs TRBV6-4 and TRBJ2-7, with TRBD1 as a possible D gene (7 bases). V was clipped by 2 bases and J by 7 bases, with 15 bases between them. The CDR3 sequence is 14 residues long. The germline V gene encodes CDR1 MRHNA and CDR2 SNTAGT. The CDR3 nucleotides are TGTGCCAGCAGTGACACTAGCCCAGGGGGGGAGCAGTACTTC. Residues: CASSDTSPGGEQYF.

Written as DNA, the CDR3 is TGTGCCAGCAGTTACTCGCTGGGACAGGGACGGTCACCCCTCCACTTT. Translation: CASSYSLGQGRSPLHF. V gene TRBV6-6 combines with J gene TRBJ1-6; 9 positions match TRBD1. V shed 0 bases, J shed 10 bases, and the junction held 7 bases outside the gene matches. Germline CDR1 reads MNHNY; CDR2 reads SVGAGI (reference sequence). CDR3 length: 16 residues.

The chain joins TRBV19 to TRBJ1-5, with D possibly being TRBD1 (6 bases). The CDR3 is made up of 17 amino acids. V was shortened by 2 bases and J by 0 bases, with 14 bases between the two germline ends. Germline values: CDR1 LNHDA, CDR2 SQIVND (reference sequence). Here the CDR3 reads CASSIRGRGHSNQPQHF. CDR3 bases: TGTGCCAGTAGTATAAGGGGCAGGGGTCATAGCAATCAGCCCCAGCATTTT.

The chain joins TRBV6-5 to TRBJ1-5; D is ambiguous. The CDR3 contains 15 residues. CDR1 and CDR2 from the germline V gene are MNHEY and SVGAGI. Between the trimmed V and J ends, which lost 0 bases and 3 bases, there was a span of 9 bases. Here the CDR3 reads CASSYSQVSNQPQHF. The CDR3 DNA sequence: TGTGCCAGCAGTTACTCTCAGGTTTCCAATCAGCCCCAGCATTTT.

This chain uses TRBV6-4 with TRBJ2-6; D is undetermined. Germline CDR1 is MRHNA and CDR2 is SNTAGT. CDR3 length equals 15 residues. V was clipped by 2 bases and J by 0 bases, with 5 bases between them. The CDR3 loop reads CASSDTRSGANVLTF. The CDR3 nucleotides are TGTGCCAGCAGTGACACACGCTCTGGGGCCAACGTCCTGACTTTC.

The chain joins TRBV3-1 (or the pseudogene TRBV3-2) to TRBJ2-1, with TRBD2 matching over 12 bases. There are 15 residues in the CDR3. Trimming removed 4 bases from V and 7 bases from J; junction bases left unmatched: 5. CDR1 and CDR2 from the germline V gene are LGHDT and YNNKEL (reference sequence). CDR3 sequence reads: CASSPGLAGGNEQFF. CDR3 nucleotides: TGTGCCAGCAGCCCGGGACTAGCGGGCGGAAATGAGCAGTTCTTC.

The V gene is TRBV10-3, the J gene TRBJ2-7; 16 bases line up with TRBD2. In germline, CDR1 is ENHRY, CDR2 SYGVKD. V shed 0 bases, J shed 4 bases, and the junction held 6 bases outside the gene matches. CDR3 length: 18 amino acids. This CDR3 is CAISESGLAGGPSYEQYF. CDR3 DNA sequence: TGTGCCATCAGTGAGTCGGGACTAGCGGGAGGGCCCTCTTACGAGCAGTACTTC.